A single sample is the source of the 8 T cell receptor beta chains below, sequenced in a study of cytomegalovirus exposure and HLA in healthy donors. Both 60 Vbeta primers and 13 Jbeta primers went into the PCR. Here immunoSEQ multiplex PCR was the method, and the copy in TCRdb shows in-frame clones only, minus some. The sample lists under 200,000 clones; around 63% were seen once. Sequencing was carried out using PBMCs. The receptors originated from a woman under 30 in good health and CMV-seropositive.

V gene TRBV10-3 combines with J gene TRBJ1-5, with 9 bases that match TRBD1. J lost 1 base, V lost 6 bases, and 4 bases had no gene match. This CDR3 contains 15 residues. CDR1 ENHRY and CDR2 SYGVKD come from the germline V gene. CDR3: CAIRGDRASNQPQHF. CDR3 coding DNA: TGTGCCATCAGGGGGGACAGGGCCAGCAATCAGCCCCAGCATTTT.

The rearrangement uses TRBV2 and TRBJ2-5; D is uncertain. The V end was cut by 6 bases, the J end by 5 bases, with 13 bases between. The germline CDR1 and CDR2 sequences are SNHLY and FYNNEI. The CDR3 is made up of 13 amino acids. DNA of the CDR3: TGTGCCAGCAGCCTCGACTTCGTGGAGACCCAGTACTTC. This sequence encodes CASSLDFVETQYF. The entire variable domain, with the rest obtained from reference TRBV2 and TRBJ2-5, is as follows: EPEVTQTPSHQVTQMGQEVILRCVPISNHLYFYWYRQILGQKVEFLVSFYNNEISEKSEIFDDQFSVERPDGSNFTLKIRSTKLEDSAMYFCASSLDFVETQYFGPGTRLLVL.

The gene calls are TRBV30 and TRBJ1-6; D ambiguous. This CDR3 has 14 amino acids. Trimming shortened V by 0 bases and J by 7 bases, and 10 bases separated the two germline ends. The V gene's germline CDR1 is GTSNPN and CDR2 SVGIG (reference sequence). The CDR3 region has the DNA TGTGCCTGGAGTGTAGAGGTCCCCAATTCACCCCTCCACTTT. This codes for CAWSVEVPNSPLHF.

V and J are TRBV19 and TRBJ1-1; possibly TRBD1 for D (5 bases). With 7 bases removed from V and 0 bases from J, the gap between germline ends came to 15 bases. This CDR3 has 15 residues. Germline V gene data show CDR1 as LNHDA and CDR2 as SQIVND (reference sequence). CDR3 DNA sequence: TGTGCCAGTACCAAGGGTGGAGGGGTGAACACTGAAGCTTTCTTT. Protein sequence: CASTKGGGVNTEAFF.

This clone has a handful of counts. The rearrangement joins TRBV28 to TRBJ2-7; maybe TRBD1 (5 bases). This CDR3 comprises 14 residues. The germline CDR1 and CDR2 sequences are MDHEN and SYDVKM. The V and J ends lost 5 bases and 0 bases respectively, with 11 bases between them. CDR3 residues: CASSHRTSSYEQYF. In nucleotides, the CDR3 is TGTGCCAGCAGTCATAGGACAAGCTCCTACGAGCAGTACTTC.

This chain joins TRBV27 and TRBJ2-1; the match to TRBD1 covers 9 bases. The CDR3 is 14 residues long. With V trimmed by 3 bases and J by 9 bases, 6 bases remained unmatched. Looked up from germline, CDR1 is MNHEY and CDR2 is SMNVEV (reference sequence). Written as DNA, the CDR3 is TGTGCCAGCAGTTTGGGACAGGGTTACGGTGAGCAGTTCTTC. It specifies CASSLGQGYGEQFF.

This clone was counted a few times. This chain joins TRBV29-1 and TRBJ2-4; 8 nucleotides match TRBD1. Looked up from germline, CDR1 is SQVTM and CDR2 is ANQGSEA. V trimming: 5 bases; J trimming: 7 bases; junction bases outside the gene matches: 7. The CDR3 loop spans 13 amino acids. The DNA for the CDR3 is TGCAGCGTTCGGGAATGGACAGGGAACATTCAGTACTTC. Translation: CSVREWTGNIQYF.

The gene calls are TRBV11-2 and TRBJ2-5; possibly TRBD1 for D (6 bases). CDR1 and CDR2 (germline): SGHAT, FQNNGV. The CDR3 sequence is 16 residues long. V was shortened by 5 bases and J by 7 bases, with 23 bases between the two germline ends. In DNA, the CDR3 is TGTGCCAGCAGCGATTCAAGCCAACAGGGTCAGGCGACCCAGTACTTC. This codes for CASSDSSQQGQATQYF.